The 12 T cell receptor beta chains below come from one sample, sequenced in a study of T cells in Graves' hyperthyroidism and ophthalmopathy. Researchers amplified the TCR beta CDR3 regions from RNA transcripts. The study used the HTBI primer set for a first-round RT-PCR of the TCR CDR3. TCRdb passed the multiplex PCR reads through MiXCR, listing each CDR3 protein once. This repertoire shows some 510,000 distinct CDR3 sequences, just over 45% found once; its top ten account for 8.2%. Sequencing was carried out using peripheral blood or thyroid tissue (not recorded which). Receptors were obtained from a woman younger than 35 with Graves' hyperthyroidism.

The rearrangement uses TRBV25-1 and TRBJ1-2; 7 nucleotides match TRBD1. Germline CDR1 reads MGHDK; CDR2 reads SYGVNS. Trimming at V came to 11 bases and at J to 1 base, leaving 4 bases not matched to a gene. The CDR3 consists of 12 residues. The CDR3 loop is CAWGTVNYGYTF. Written as DNA, the CDR3 is TGTGCCTGGGGGACAGTTAACTATGGCTACACCTTC.

The rearrangement joins TRBV29-1 to TRBJ2-7; 12 bases line up with TRBD2. Germline assignment: CDR1 SQVTM and CDR2 ANQGSEA. This CDR3 contains 14 residues. Trimming took 5 bases from V and 6 from J; bases not matched to a gene: 8. The CDR3 coding sequence is TGCAGCGTTACACGACTAGCGGGAGAATCCGAGCAGTACTTC. It specifies CSVTRLAGESEQYF.

This clonotype appeared a few times. The chain recombines TRBV7-9 with TRBJ1-2, with a weak D call TRBD1 (6 bases). The CDR3 is 15 residues long. Deletions cut 1 base from V and 9 bases from J, with 18 bases between. From germline, CDR1 is SEHNR and CDR2 FQNEAQ (reference sequence). The DNA for the CDR3 is TGTGCCAGCAGCTTAGTGCCCCCGACAGGAGTCCGCTACACCTTC. Translation: CASSLVPPTGVRYTF.

CDR3 in amino acids: CASTLGGYTEAFF. The CDR3 nucleotides read TGTGCCAGCACCCTAGGGGGGTACACTGAAGCTTTCTTT. The rearrangement joins TRBV10-3 to TRBJ1-1; possibly TRBD1 for D (6 bases). V lost 10 bases to trimming and J lost 3 bases, with 15 bases between them. The CDR3 covers 13 residues. CDR1 ENHRY and CDR2 SYGVKD come from the germline V gene.

This clonotype was observed a few times. This sequence joins TRBV5-1 and TRBJ2-7; D is ambiguous. From germline, CDR1 is SGHRS and CDR2 YFSETQ. The CDR3 runs to 15 residues. V lost 4 bases to trimming and J lost 3 bases, with 17 bases between them. The CDR3 here is CASSDQERFLYEQYF. CDR3 in DNA: TGCGCCAGCAGCGATCAAGAGAGATTCCTCTACGAGCAGTACTTC.

The chain links TRBV18 to TRBJ2-7; 9 nucleotides line up with TRBD1. The V segment lost 3 bases and the J segment 5 bases; nucleotides outside the gene matches: 8. The CDR3 loop spans 15 amino acids. Looked up from germline, CDR1 is KGHSH and CDR2 is LQKENI. CDR3 protein: CASSPPETGGDEQYF. DNA of the CDR3: TGTGCCAGCTCACCGCCGGAGACAGGGGGAGACGAGCAGTACTTC.

The chain combines TRBV2 with TRBJ1-2, with 12 nucleotides matching TRBD1. Germline lookup yields CDR1 SNHLY and CDR2 FYNNEI. This CDR3 region has 15 residues. The J segment lost 5 bases and the V segment lost 11 bases, leaving 12 bases of the junction unmatched. The CDR3 protein is CACLAGQGAGYGYTF. In DNA form, the CDR3 reads TGTGCCTGCCTTGCGGGACAGGGGGCCGGGTATGGCTACACCTTC.

The chain joins TRBV20-1 to TRBJ2-7; D is ambiguous. V shed 2 bases and J shed 2 bases, with 10 bases lying between them. This CDR3 spans 13 amino acids. Germline assignment: CDR1 DFQATT and CDR2 SNEGSKA (reference sequence). CDR3 DNA: TGCAGTGCTAGAAGCGCAGAAGCCTACGAGCAGTACTTC. Protein sequence: CSARSAEAYEQYF.

The chain uses TRBV11-3 and TRBJ1-4; the D gene is possibly TRBD1 (5 bases). Germline V CDR1 and CDR2: SGHNT, YENEEA. Trimming cost V 5 bases and J 3 bases, with 13 bases left between them. The CDR3 sequence is 15 residues long. The CDR3 nucleotides are TGTGCCAGCAGCCAAGATAGACAGTCTAATGAAAAACTGTTTTTT. This codes for CASSQDRQSNEKLFF.

In regard to this clonotype: One base away lies a much larger clone, so this may be a sequencing read error. The rearrangement joins TRBV15 to TRBJ2-7, with TRBD1 as a possible D gene (5 bases). Germline CDR1 and CDR2: LNHNV and YYDKDF (reference sequence). CDR3 length: 13 amino acids. For the CDR3, the DNA is TGTACCACCAGCAGACAGAGCTCCTACGAGCAGTACTTC. Translation: CTTSRQSSYEQYF.

The CDR3 sequence: CASSMPDRKKLFF. In nucleotides, the CDR3 is TGTGCCAGTAGTATGCCGGACAGAAAAAAACTGTTTTTT. The chain joins TRBV19 to TRBJ1-4; D is perhaps TRBD1 (6 bases). Germline V lookup: CDR1 LNHDA, CDR2 SQIVND (reference sequence). V was clipped by 3 bases and J by 9 bases, with 11 bases between them. The length of the CDR3 is 13 residues.

The sample holds many counts of this clonotype. The V and J genes are TRBV2 and TRBJ1-2, with D possibly TRBD1 on 6 matching bases. Trimming took off 6 bases at V and 6 bases at J, with 20 bases between the two ends. Germline assignment: CDR1 SNHLY and CDR2 FYNNEI. The CDR3 consists of 15 residues. This chain's CDR3 is CASSRGGQGVDGYTF. The CDR3 nucleotides are TGTGCCAGCAGCAGGGGAGGACAAGGAGTTGATGGCTACACCTTC.